Shown below are 23 T cell receptor beta chains from a single sample sequenced in a study of CD8+ T cells in alopecia areata. Investigators isolated RNA and reverse transcribed it into cDNA to act as the sequencing template. Using immunoSEQ multiplex PCR, the repertoire was profiled, and TCRdb retains in-frame clones only, with some absent. The repertoire consists of about 64,000 clones, with roughly 45% occurring once and the leading ten covering approximately 50%. The sequenced sample was NKG2D-low CD8+ T cells sorted from blood. The source is a human donor with alopecia areata.

This clone was detected only a few times. The CDR3 bases are TGCGCCAGCAGCCAAGAACAGATCTACGAGCAGTACTTC. The encoded protein is CASSQEQIYEQYF. The chain joins TRBV4-1 to TRBJ2-7; D is unresolved. Trimming removed 0 bases from V and 3 bases from J, with 6 bases in between. The CDR3 runs to 13 residues. Germline V lookup: CDR1 MGHRA, CDR2 YSYEKL.

This clone was seen only once. The J gene is TRBJ2-7, the V gene TRBV9, with D perhaps TRBD2 (5 bases). V gave up 2 bases and J gave up 12 bases, with 18 bases separating them. Germline V gene data show CDR1 as SGDLS and CDR2 as YYNGEE. CDR3 size: 13 residues. The CDR3 loop is CASSVDPDLGLYF. Here the CDR3 DNA reads TGTGCCAGCAGCGTGGATCCCGACCTAGGACTGTACTTC.

This clone was counted between two and nine times. The chain uses TRBV7-9 and TRBJ2-7, with a weak D call TRBD2 (7 bases). Between the trimmed V and J ends, which lost 3 bases and 0 bases, there was a span of 18 bases. This CDR3 is 17 amino acids long. The V gene's germline CDR1 is SEHNR and CDR2 FQNEAQ (reference sequence). The CDR3 sequence: CASSFPMKGGISYEQYF. The DNA for the CDR3 is TGTGCCAGCAGCTTCCCCATGAAGGGGGGGATCTCCTACGAGCAGTACTTC.

This clone was found a few times. The chain joins TRBV21-1 to TRBJ2-5. TRBV21-1 is noted as a pseudogene. This CDR3 has 15 residues. The CDR3 spells CASIIHPRPGETQYF. CDR3 nucleotide sequence: TGTGCCAGCATCATCCACCCTAGACCAGGCGAGACCCAGTACTTC.

The J gene is TRBJ2-1, the V gene TRBV2; no clear D gene. CDR3 size: 13 residues. Germline CDR1 and CDR2: SNHLY and FYNNEI. V lost 1 base and J 10 bases, leaving 11 bases between the germline ends. CDR3 residues: CASSEGISVEQFF. The CDR3 DNA sequence: TGTGCCAGCAGTGAAGGTATCTCAGTCGAGCAGTTCTTC.

The chain recombines TRBV28 with TRBJ2-1; 13 positions match TRBD2. The junction had 6 bases not matched to a gene; V was cut back by 2 bases and J by 8 bases. In germline, CDR1 is MDHEN, CDR2 SYDVKM. This CDR3 spans 16 amino acids. CDR3 sequence reads: CASSLGTSGMLDEQFF. CDR3 nucleotide sequence: TGTGCCAGCAGTTTAGGGACTAGCGGGATGCTTGATGAGCAGTTCTTC.

This clone was seen more than once but under ten times. The rearrangement uses TRBV7-9 and TRBJ2-3; 10 nucleotides line up with TRBD2. Germline CDR1 and CDR2: SEHNR and FQNEAQ (reference sequence). CDR3 size: 15 residues. V trimming: 5 bases; J trimming: 10 bases; junction bases outside the gene matches: 12. DNA for the CDR3: TGTGCCAGCAGCCGAATAAGCGGGAGGGCGGATCCGCAGTATTTT. Protein sequence: CASSRISGRADPQYF. The complete variable domain, with remaining parts taken from reference TRBV7-9 and TRBJ2-3, reads DTGVSQNPRHKITKRGQNVTFRCDPISEHNRLYWYRQTLGQGPEFLTYFQNEAQLEKSRLLSDRFSAERPKGSFSTLEIQRTEQGDSAMYLCASSRISGRADPQYFGPGTRLTVL.

This clone was observed a few times. The chain uses TRBV5-1 and TRBJ2-7; D might be TRBD1 or TRBD2, each matching 7 bases. The CDR3 runs 14 residues. Germline values: CDR1 SGHRS, CDR2 YFSETQ. Trimming pared 0 bases from V and 5 bases from J, leaving 12 bases between. CDR3 protein: CASSLGPGGDEQYF. CDR3 bases: TGCGCCAGCAGCTTGGGCCCAGGGGGGGACGAGCAGTACTTC.

The V gene is TRBV29-1, the J gene TRBJ2-3, with D uncertain. CDR3 length: 10 residues. Trimming stripped 7 bases from V and 2 bases from J, with 4 bases between. The germline V gene encodes CDR1 SQVTM and CDR2 ANQGSEA. Here the CDR3 reads CSGLTDTQYF. The CDR3 DNA reads as TGCAGCGGCCTCACAGATACGCAGTATTTT.

The chain recombines TRBV4-1 with TRBJ1-1, with D possibly TRBD1 on 6 matching bases. Trimming cost V 0 bases and J 6 bases, with 11 bases left between them. The germline CDR1 and CDR2 sequences are MGHRA and YSYEKL. This CDR3 comprises 14 residues. DNA of the CDR3: TGCGCCAGCAGCCAAGAGGCAGGGGTATCTGAAGCTTTCTTT. This translates into CASSQEAGVSEAFF.

This clone was found a few times. The chain employs TRBV4-2 and TRBJ1-5; 8 nucleotides line up with TRBD1. CDR1 is LGHNA, CDR2 YNFKEQ, per germline. Germline trimming cut 3 bases from V and 0 bases from J; bases unmatched to any gene: 13. This CDR3 comprises 19 residues. The CDR3 DNA reads as TGTGCCAGCAGCCAGGGACAGGACATTGGAATAAATAGCAATCAGCCCCAGCATTTT. It encodes CASSQGQDIGINSNQPQHF.

The chain combines TRBV30 with TRBJ2-1, with D perhaps TRBD1 or TRBD2 (5 bases each). The germline CDR1 and CDR2 sequences are GTSNPN and SVGIG (reference sequence). V dropped 4 bases and J dropped 4 bases, with 14 bases sitting between them. This CDR3 is built from 14 residues. The CDR3 nucleotides are TGTGCCTGGACCGGGACGCCCCTTTACAATGAGCAGTTCTTC. Translation gives CAWTGTPLYNEQFF.

The rearrangement joins TRBV19 to TRBJ1-1; D unresolved. The V gene lost 5 bases and the J gene lost 1 base, with 5 bases spanning the gap. The CDR3 loop spans 12 amino acids. Germline V lookup: CDR1 LNHDA, CDR2 SQIVND (reference sequence). The CDR3 loop is CASSVANTEAFF. The CDR3 nucleotides are TGTGCCAGTAGTGTCGCGAACACTGAAGCTTTCTTT.

CDR3 in DNA: TGCGCCAGCAGCTTGGTCGACAGGCCGTATGGCTACACCTTC. Translated, it gives CASSLVDRPYGYTF. The chain links TRBV5-1 to TRBJ1-2, with a tentative D call TRBD1 (6 bases). Trimming removed 0 bases at V and 5 bases at J, with 11 bases between. This CDR3 region has 14 residues. Germline values: CDR1 SGHRS, CDR2 YFSETQ.

The chain links TRBV27 to TRBJ2-1; D remains ambiguous. The CDR3 covers 13 residues. From germline, CDR1 is MNHEY and CDR2 SMNVEV (reference sequence). V lost 5 bases, J lost 6 bases, and 11 bases lay in between. The CDR3 loop is CASSANSLNEQFF. CDR3 DNA: TGTGCCAGCAGTGCCAACAGTCTCAATGAGCAGTTCTTC.

J is TRBJ2-1 and V is TRBV7-6, with D tentatively TRBD2 (6 bases). The V gene lost 3 bases and the J gene lost 7 bases, with 16 bases spanning the gap. The germline CDR1 and CDR2 sequences are SGHVS and FNYEAQ. The CDR3 extends over 15 amino acids. The CDR3 reads CASSFGRQLSNEQFF. In nucleotides, the CDR3 is TGTGCCAGCAGCTTCGGGAGACAGCTTTCGAATGAGCAGTTCTTC.

CDR3 DNA: TGTGCCAGCAGCTTCCAGACAGGGACCGAGCAGTACTTC. Protein product: CASSFQTGTEQYF. The chain uses TRBV7-6 and TRBJ2-7, with TRBD1 identical over 7 bases. The CDR3 is 13 amino acids. V shed 3 bases and J 6 bases; nucleotides not matched to a gene: 5. CDR1 and CDR2 (germline): SGHVS, FNYEAQ. Supplemented by reference TRBV7-6 and TRBJ2-7, the full variable domain reads GAGVSQSPRYKVTKRGQDVALRCDPISGHVSLYWYRQALGQGPEFLTYFNYEAQQDKSGLPNDRFSAERPEGSISTLTIQRTEQRDSAMYRCASSFQTGTEQYFGPGTRLTVT.

The V gene is TRBV28, the J gene TRBJ2-5; D unclear. The CDR3 spans 14 residues. Per the germline V gene, CDR1 is MDHEN and CDR2 is SYDVKM. Trimming left V 2 bases short and J 4 bases short, with 11 bases between. CDR3 sequence: CASSLEQYRETQYF. In nucleotides, the CDR3 is TGTGCCAGCAGTTTAGAACAGTACCGAGAGACCCAGTACTTC.

The V and J genes are TRBV29-1 and TRBJ2-1; 8 positions agree with TRBD2. The CDR3 has 14 amino acids. The germline V gene encodes CDR1 SQVTM and CDR2 ANQGSEA. The trim removed 7 bases at V and 7 bases at J, leaving 12 bases unmatched. The CDR3 sequence: CSGGRLAGGNEQFF. In nucleotides, the CDR3 is TGCAGCGGGGGGCGTCTAGCGGGCGGAAATGAGCAGTTCTTC.

The rearrangement uses TRBV10-2 and TRBJ1-5, with D tentatively TRBD1 (5 bases). The CDR3 extends over 16 amino acids. Trimming left V 4 bases short and J 0 bases short, with 13 bases between. Germline CDR1 is WSHSY and CDR2 is SAAADI. This CDR3 reads CASSAPLTASNQPQHF. As DNA, the CDR3 is TGCGCCAGCAGTGCGCCCCTGACAGCTAGCAATCAGCCCCAGCATTTT.

The V call is TRBV7-9, the J call TRBJ2-1, with 13 nucleotides matching TRBD2. The CDR3 covers 16 residues. Germline V gene lookup returns CDR1 SEHNR and CDR2 FQNEAQ (reference sequence). J was trimmed by 3 bases and V by 5 bases; bases with no gene match: 4. The CDR3: CASSARLAGGYNEQFF. The CDR3 nucleotides are TGTGCCAGCAGCGCCCGACTAGCGGGGGGCTACAATGAGCAGTTCTTC.

The J gene is TRBJ2-1, the V gene TRBV27, with no clear D. Trimming cost V 3 bases and J 9 bases, with 12 bases left between them. The CDR3 is made up of 13 amino acids. Germline loops: CDR1 MNHEY, CDR2 SMNVEV (reference sequence). CDR3 sequence: CASSLSPLGEQFF. CDR3 DNA: TGTGCCAGCAGTTTGTCCCCCCTCGGTGAGCAGTTCTTC.

This chain links TRBV25-1 with TRBJ2-7, with TRBD1 matching over 7 bases. The CDR3 spans 15 residues. V was clipped by 4 bases and J by 3 bases; unmatched bases: 9. Germline-derived CDR1 and CDR2 are MGHDK and SYGVNS. DNA for the CDR3: TGTGCCAGCAGTGCCCGACAGGGCACATTCTACGAGCAGTACTTC. This translates into CASSARQGTFYEQYF.